This T cell receptor beta chain was documented in a study of cytomegalovirus exposure and HLA in healthy donors. Background on the study: In an earlier analysis, 95 million to 140 million unique TCR beta sequences were found from 150 million to 200 million T cells. Study-level findings and limits: TCR beta chains numbering 164 were designated cytomegalovirus-associated. Analysis performed later found under 20,000 TCR beta sequences associated with HLA alleles at 0.05 false discovery rate.

Germline values: CDR1 LGHNA, CDR2 YNFKEQ. Trimming took 2 bases from V and 2 from J, leaving 12 bases between them. The CDR3 length is 15 residues. The PCR had 60 Vbeta and 13 Jbeta primers. The authors' processing: Approximately 9.9 million of about 88 million unique TCR beta chains were shared, per a later count. The protocol was immunoSEQ multiplex PCR, while the TCRdb copy is restricted to in-frame clones and leaves out a portion. That table is the source of V, J and clone size, and D and trimming were worked out from the DNA. The sample yields around 110,000 clones, around 75% seen once. Regarding this clone: No antigen is known for it.

Sequenced sample: PBMCs. The rearrangement joins TRBV4-2 to TRBJ1-2, with D possibly being TRBD1 (5 bases). The sequence was obtained from a young woman in good health and CMV-seronegative. The CDR3 DNA reads as TGTGCCAGCAGCCAACTCCAGGGTTCCAACTATGGCTACACCTTC. It codes for CASSQLQGSNYGYTF.